A selection of T cell receptor beta chains follows, all from one sample in a study of PD-1 blockade in classical Hodgkin lymphoma. Data came from immunoSEQ multiplex PCR; TCRdb stores just in-frame clones and leaves some out. In the table there are approximately 30,000 clones, around 80% of which are singletons. Here the sequenced sample was CD4+ T cells from blood, taken at baseline. These receptors came from a human donor with classical Hodgkin lymphoma. CDR3s include the opening cysteine and the closing phenylalanine or tryptophan. Fields, in order: J gene, V gene, D gene, CDR3 length, clone size, CDR3 DNA, CDR3 protein. The D gene is left open where the match is weak. Clone size, where shown, is once, few, many, or a class for clones that have expanded.

TRBJ2-6	TRBV11-3	.	18	.	TGTGCCAGCAGCCCAGGGACGGTCAAAGGCTCTGGGGCCAACGTCCTGACTTTC	CASSPGTVKGSGANVLTF
TRBJ2-7	TRBV19	.	14	.	TGTGCCAGTAGTTCAGGGGATTCCTCCTACGAGCAGTACTTC	CASSSGDSSYEQYF
TRBJ1-6	TRBV6-5	.	14	once	TGTGCCAGCAGTAAGGCCCTCGGAGGTTCACCCCTCCACTTT	CASSKALGGSPLHF
TRBJ2-5	TRBV6-5	.	14	.	TGTGCCAGCAGTTCCCGCAGGGCCGGCGAGACCCAGTACTTC	CASSSRRAGETQYF
TRBJ1-1	TRBV9	.	15	.	TGTGCCAGCAGGAGGGGAATAGGGATGAGCACTGAAGCTTTCTTT	CASRRGIGMSTEAFF
TRBJ2-7	TRBV28	.	11	.	TGTGCCAGCAGTGTCCAGGGCGAGCAGTACTTC	CASSVQGEQYF
TRBJ1-1	TRBV10-3	.	15	few	TGTGCCATCAGTGAGACGAAGACAGTGAACACTGAAGCTTTCTTT	CAISETKTVNTEAFF
TRBJ2-3	TRBV5-1	.	13	.	TGCGCCAGCAGCCCGCCTCATGGGGATACGCAGTATTTT	CASSPPHGDTQYF
TRBJ1-6	TRBV7-9	TRBD1	15	.	TGTGCCAGCAGCCCCAGGGGACAGGAGAATTCACCCCTCCACTTT	CASSPRGQENSPLHF
TRBJ2-3	TRBV7-3	.	14	.	TGTGCCAGCAGCTTAACGAGGGGGGTTGATACGCAGTATTTT	CASSLTRGVDTQYF
TRBJ1-6	TRBV4-1	.	13	.	TGCGCCAGCAGCCAAGATTGGAGTACACCCCTCCACTTT	CASSQDWSTPLHF
TRBJ1-2	TRBV2	.	12	.	TGTGCCAGCAGAACCAACAGGGATGGCTACACCTTC	CASRTNRDGYTF
TRBJ1-5	TRBV23-1	TRBD1	14	.	TGCGCCAGCAGAAACAGGGGTGGCAATCAGCCCCAGCATTTT	CASRNRGGNQPQHF
TRBJ2-1	TRBV4-3	TRBD1	16	.	TGCGCCAGCAGCCGAGGGGTCGGACAGGGGACCAATGAGCAGTTCTTC	CASSRGVGQGTNEQFF
TRBJ2-7	TRBV4-2	TRBD1	16	.	TGTGCCAGCAGCCAAGCCGCGGACAGGGCCTCCTACGAGCAGTACTTC	CASSQAADRASYEQYF
TRBJ1-6	TRBV30	.	13	.	TGTGCCTGGAGTATGAAGGGGTGGTCACCCCTCCACTTT	CAWSMKGWSPLHF
TRBJ2-1	TRBV4-2	TRBD1	17	.	TGTGCCAGCAGCCAAGAGGGAAGGACAGGGGTTACGGGTGAGCAGTTCTTC	CASSQEGRTGVTGEQFF
TRBJ1-5	TRBV6-6	.	14	.	TGTGCCAGCAGTTACGCGTCTAGCAATCAGCCCCAGCATTTT	CASSYASSNQPQHF
TRBJ2-4	TRBV7-9	TRBD2	18	.	TGTGCCAGCAGCTTAAAGGCCGGGGGGAAGATAGCCAAAAACATTCAGTACTTC	CASSLKAGGKIAKNIQYF